The rows below give T cell receptor beta chains drawn from one sample of a study of memory CD4+ T cells and cytomegalovirus serostatus. The data were produced by immunoSEQ multiplex PCR, yet TCRdb's version contains in-frame clones alone and is incomplete. In the table there are 60,000 to 75,000 clones, less than 85% of which are singletons. The sample taken for sequencing was memory CD4+ T cells from blood. The receptors here all came from an adult in good health and CMV-seronegative. Some clones in this sample may be carry-over from other donors' samples. The conserved cysteine and the conserved F or W are not part of the CDR3 here. The order of the fields is V gene, D gene, J gene, clone size, CDR3 protein. A D gene is named only where the DNA matches it firmly. Clone sizes are given selectively: once, few, many, or a class where the clone is expanded.

TRBV19	.	TRBJ1-5	.	ASSTGGGMGQPQH
TRBV6-6	.	TRBJ1-1	.	ASSYRDTEAF
TRBV5-1	TRBD2	TRBJ2-3	.	ASSWTSGTSGGTDTQY
TRBV9	.	TRBJ2-2	.	ASTYEAVTGELF
TRBV5-1	TRBD1	TRBJ1-1	.	ASRETGVNTEAF
TRBV7-3	.	TRBJ2-1	.	ASSNGRLGDEQF
TRBV4-1	.	TRBJ1-2	.	ASSADRDKLPSHYGYT
TRBV29-1	.	TRBJ2-1	.	SATTYDREQF
TRBV6-1	.	TRBJ2-3	.	ASSDGPDTQY
TRBV30	.	TRBJ2-2	.	AGGRTAFTGELF
TRBV11-2	.	TRBJ2-3	.	ASSLRLSTDTQY
TRBV25-1	.	TRBJ1-5	.	ASSESTHYSNQPQH
TRBV6-5	TRBD1	TRBJ1-5	.	ASSYLGTGDQPQH
TRBV27	.	TRBJ2-6	.	ASGGWDGANVLT
TRBV5-1	TRBD2	TRBJ2-5	.	ASSEGLAGETQY
TRBV29-1	.	TRBJ1-2	.	SVARAVYGYT
TRBV7-9	TRBD1	TRBJ2-1	.	ASSSDRGINEQF
TRBV7-9	TRBD2	TRBJ2-6	few	ASNTRPGGSSGANVLT
TRBV7-8	TRBD1	TRBJ1-5	.	ASSSARGGQPQH
TRBV19	.	TRBJ1-2	few	ARTLRSSGYT
TRBV27	TRBD2	TRBJ2-7	.	ASSLNGASGQY
TRBV7-2	.	TRBJ2-6	few	ASSVQGSGANVLT
TRBV5-8	.	TRBJ2-5	.	ASSPLGETQY
TRBV5-6	.	TRBJ2-7	.	ASSPAPGVNEQY
TRBV6-6	TRBD2	TRBJ2-5	.	ASKRLAGGAEETQY
TRBV28	TRBD1	TRBJ1-2	.	ASKTWDFRGPDGYT
TRBV7-6	.	TRBJ1-5	.	ASSLGGGQPQH
TRBV27	.	TRBJ1-2	few	ASSLSGLYGYT
TRBV10-3	.	TRBJ1-5	.	AIKGYSNQPQH
TRBV9	.	TRBJ1-6	few	ASSVEAIFQGNSPLH
TRBV7-9	.	TRBJ1-4	.	ASSLGDSPKEKLF
TRBV9	.	TRBJ2-3	.	ASSVDASGGRTQY
TRBV4-3	TRBD1	TRBJ2-3	.	ASSQNTGGTDTQY
TRBV7-2	TRBD2	TRBJ2-5	.	ASSSLAGAETQY
TRBV27	.	TRBJ1-1	.	ASRYRENTEAF
TRBV6-1	TRBD1	TRBJ1-3	.	ASSEGTGTGNTIY
TRBV5-1	TRBD2	TRBJ2-1	.	ASSSGLARGNEQF
TRBV6-1	TRBD1	TRBJ1-6	.	ASSEGAGGNNSPLH
TRBV6-5	TRBD1	TRBJ1-1	.	ASSYAYRGEAF
TRBV10-3	.	TRBJ2-1	.	AIRGWTDNEQF
TRBV10-3	.	TRBJ1-1	.	AISEAQSTEAF
TRBV11-2	TRBD2	TRBJ2-2	.	ASSLVASGRTGELF
TRBV5-1	.	TRBJ1-2	.	ASSLLEQGGYGYT
TRBV28	.	TRBJ2-7	.	ASSLSDGRYEQY
TRBV5-1	TRBD1	TRBJ1-1	.	ASSLIGRGGNTEAF
TRBV5-1	.	TRBJ2-2	.	ASSLLGGSGELF
TRBV5-1	.	TRBJ2-5	once	ASSLQPGTETQY
TRBV6-5	TRBD1	TRBJ2-2	once	ASRSTGIRGELF
TRBV4-3	.	TRBJ2-1	.	ASSMDVGEQF
TRBV28	.	TRBJ2-5	.	ASSSGLQETQY
TRBV7-2	.	TRBJ1-2	.	ASSQEPGYGYT
TRBV5-1	TRBD1	TRBJ2-7	once	ASSLGPRDRGYEQY
TRBV4-1	.	TRBJ1-2	few	ASSGSAYGYT
TRBV5-1	TRBD2	TRBJ2-1	.	ASSVNPPSGRGEQF
TRBV7-2	.	TRBJ2-7	.	ASSLAGTALSSYEQY
TRBV27	TRBD2	TRBJ2-2	.	ASRYSGANTGELF
TRBV5-1	.	TRBJ1-3	.	ASTPGGSGNTIY
TRBV30	.	TRBJ1-6	.	ALQVMDDSPPH